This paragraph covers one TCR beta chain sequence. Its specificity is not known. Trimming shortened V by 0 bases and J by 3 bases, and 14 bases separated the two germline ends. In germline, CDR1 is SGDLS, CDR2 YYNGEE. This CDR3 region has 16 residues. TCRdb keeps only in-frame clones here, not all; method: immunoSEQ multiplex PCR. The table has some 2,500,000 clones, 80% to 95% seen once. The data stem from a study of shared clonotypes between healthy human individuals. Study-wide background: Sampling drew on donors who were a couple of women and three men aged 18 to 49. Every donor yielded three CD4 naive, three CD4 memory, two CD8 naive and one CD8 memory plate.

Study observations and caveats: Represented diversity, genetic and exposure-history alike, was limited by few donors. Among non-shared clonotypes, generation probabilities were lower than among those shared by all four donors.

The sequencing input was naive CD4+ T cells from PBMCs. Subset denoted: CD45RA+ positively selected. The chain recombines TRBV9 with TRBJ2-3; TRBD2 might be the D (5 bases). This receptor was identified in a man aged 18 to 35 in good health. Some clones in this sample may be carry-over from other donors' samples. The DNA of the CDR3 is TGTGCCAGCAGCGTAGATATAGGGTCGGGGACAGATACGCAGTATTTT. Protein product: CASSVDIGSGTDTQYF.